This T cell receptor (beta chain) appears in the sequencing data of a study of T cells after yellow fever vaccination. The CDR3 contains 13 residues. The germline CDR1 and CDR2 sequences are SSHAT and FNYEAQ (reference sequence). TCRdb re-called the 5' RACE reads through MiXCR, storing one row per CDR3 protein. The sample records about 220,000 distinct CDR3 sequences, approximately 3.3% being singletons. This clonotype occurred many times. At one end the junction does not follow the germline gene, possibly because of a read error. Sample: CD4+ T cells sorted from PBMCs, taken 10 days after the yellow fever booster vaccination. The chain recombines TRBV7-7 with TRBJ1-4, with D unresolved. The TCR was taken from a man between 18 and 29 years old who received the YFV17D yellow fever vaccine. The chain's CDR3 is CASSLSLSEKLFF. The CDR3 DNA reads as TGTGCTAGCAGCTTAAGTCTGAGTGAAAAACTGTTTTTT. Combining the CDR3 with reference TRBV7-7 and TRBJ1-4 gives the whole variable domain GAGVSQSPRYKVTKRGQDVTLRCDPISSHATLYWYQQALGQGPEFLTYFNYEAQPDKSGLPSDRFSAERPEGSISTLTIQRTEQRDSAMYRCASSLSLSEKLFFGSGTQLSVL.